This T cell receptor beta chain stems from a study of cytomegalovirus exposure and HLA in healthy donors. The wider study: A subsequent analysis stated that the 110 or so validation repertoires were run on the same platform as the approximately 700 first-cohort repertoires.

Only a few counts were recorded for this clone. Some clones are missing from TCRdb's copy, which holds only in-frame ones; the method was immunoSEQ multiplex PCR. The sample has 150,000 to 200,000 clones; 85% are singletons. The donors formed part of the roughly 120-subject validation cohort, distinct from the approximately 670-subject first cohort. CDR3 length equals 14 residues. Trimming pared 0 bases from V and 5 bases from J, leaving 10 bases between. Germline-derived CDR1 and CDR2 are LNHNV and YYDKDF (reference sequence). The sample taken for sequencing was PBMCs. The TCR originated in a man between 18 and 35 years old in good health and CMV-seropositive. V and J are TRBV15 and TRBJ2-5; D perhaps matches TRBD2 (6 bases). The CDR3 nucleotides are TGTGCCACCAGCAGAGATGGAGGGTGGGAGACCCAGTACTTC. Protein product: CATSRDGGWETQYF.